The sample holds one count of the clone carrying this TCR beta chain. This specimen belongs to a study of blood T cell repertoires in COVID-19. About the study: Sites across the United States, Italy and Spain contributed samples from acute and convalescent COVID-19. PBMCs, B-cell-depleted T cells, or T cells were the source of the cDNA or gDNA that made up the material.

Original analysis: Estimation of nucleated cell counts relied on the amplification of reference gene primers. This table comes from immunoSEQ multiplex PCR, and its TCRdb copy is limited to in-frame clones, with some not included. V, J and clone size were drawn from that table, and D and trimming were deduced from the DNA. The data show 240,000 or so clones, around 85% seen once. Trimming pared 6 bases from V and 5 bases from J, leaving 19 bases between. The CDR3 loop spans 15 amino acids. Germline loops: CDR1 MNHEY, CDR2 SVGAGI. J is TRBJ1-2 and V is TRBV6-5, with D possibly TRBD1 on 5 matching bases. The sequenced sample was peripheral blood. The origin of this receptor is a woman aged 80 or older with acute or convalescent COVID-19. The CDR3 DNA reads TGTGCCAGCAGACATCGGACACAAGGAGGGTATGGCTACACCTTC. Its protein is CASRHRTQGGYGYTF.